These 13 T cell receptor beta chains were all obtained from the same sample, sequenced in a study of blood T cell repertoires in COVID-19. Only in-frame clones appear in the TCRdb table, and some are missing; sequencing was by immunoSEQ multiplex PCR. The sample consists of some 180,000 clones, more than 75% of them appearing once. The specimen was peripheral blood. The receptors were sampled from a man aged 45 to 65 who had recovered from COVID-19.

This clone turned up a few times. The chain employs TRBV7-2 and TRBJ2-2, with TRBD2 identical over 11 bases. Germline-derived CDR1 and CDR2 are SGHTA and FQGNSA. This CDR3 comprises 19 residues. The V gene end was trimmed by 5 bases and the J gene end by 3 bases; junction bases not matched to a gene: 14. The CDR3 sequence: CASSLGLAGGSVYTGELFF. Written as DNA, the CDR3 is TGTGCCAGCAGCCTGGGCCTAGCGGGGGGTTCGGTGTACACCGGGGAGCTGTTTTTT.

The chain is built from TRBV23-1 and TRBJ2-3, with 7 nucleotides matching TRBD1. TRBV23-1 is filed as an ORF, its function uncertain. The CDR3 length is 15 residues. V gave up 2 bases and J gave up 1 base; unmatched junction bases: 3. CDR3 nucleotide sequence: TGCGCCAGCAGTCAAGCAGGGGGAGGCACAGATACGCAGTATTTT. Its translation: CASSQAGGGTDTQYF.

The gene calls are TRBV6-5 and TRBJ2-2; no definite D call. There are 12 residues in the CDR3. V gave up 10 bases and J gave up 1 base, with 7 bases separating them. Germline V CDR1 and CDR2: MNHEY, SVGAGI. The CDR3 is CATSGNTGELFF. In DNA form, the CDR3 reads TGTGCCACCTCCGGGAACACCGGGGAGCTGTTTTTT.

V usage is TRBV30 and J usage is TRBJ1-1; D unclear. V was trimmed by 4 bases and J by 3 bases, leaving 9 bases between them. This CDR3 is built from 12 residues. Germline values: CDR1 GTSNPN, CDR2 SVGIG (reference sequence). CDR3 nucleotide sequence: TGTGCCTGGACCGACACCGACACTGAAGCTTTCTTT. Encoded protein: CAWTDTDTEAFF.

This rearrangement joins TRBV5-8 to TRBJ1-1; 8 bases map to TRBD1. With 4 bases clipped from V and 3 bases from J, the junction kept 14 bases outside the gene matches. CDR3 length: 17 residues. Germline V gene lookup returns CDR1 SGHTS and CDR2 YDEGEE. CDR3 region: CASSMRTGPYGDTEAFF. The CDR3 DNA sequence: TGTGCCAGCAGCATGAGGACAGGGCCCTATGGGGACACTGAAGCTTTCTTT.

The chain couples TRBV2 to TRBJ1-1; no clear D gene. Per the germline V gene, CDR1 is SNHLY and CDR2 is FYNNEI. V lost 7 bases and J lost 5, with 8 bases in between. The CDR3 contains 11 residues. The CDR3 DNA is TGTGCCAGCACCGAGAGGACTGAAGCTTTCTTT. Protein product: CASTERTEAFF. Looking up the rest from reference TRBV2 and TRBJ1-1 gives the full variable domain: EPEVTQTPSHQVTQMGQEVILRCVPISNHLYFYWYRQILGQKVEFLVSFYNNEISEKSEIFDDQFSVERPDGSNFTLKIRSTKLEDSAMYFCASTERTEAFFGQGTRLTVV.

This chain joins TRBV9 and TRBJ2-3, with unresolved D. Germline V gene sequence: CDR1 SGDLS, CDR2 YYNGEE. Trimming shortened V by 3 bases and J by 2 bases, and 13 bases separated the two germline ends. The CDR3 extends over 15 amino acids. Here the CDR3 DNA reads TGTGCCAGCAGCGAGACTCGATCTTTCACAGATACGCAGTATTTT. Amino acid sequence: CASSETRSFTDTQYF.

The chain is built from TRBV25-1 and TRBJ2-2; a weak D match, TRBD2 (6 bases). The CDR3 totals 16 residues. Germline lookup yields CDR1 MGHDK and CDR2 SYGVNS. Trimming left V 0 bases short and J 4 bases short, with 12 bases between. CDR3 nucleotides: TGTGCCAGCAGTGAATACACGGGGCGGGGCACCGGGGAGCTGTTTTTT. Its translation: CASSEYTGRGTGELFF.

V usage is TRBV3-1 (or the pseudogene TRBV3-2) and J usage is TRBJ2-1, with 10 positions matching TRBD2. The CDR3 sequence is 16 residues long. J was trimmed by 9 bases and V by 0 bases; bases with no gene match: 8. CDR1 is LGHDT, CDR2 YNNKEL, per germline (reference sequence). CDR3 DNA sequence: TGTGCCAGCAGCCAAGATGCCCTAGCGGGGGTGGGTGAGCAGTTCTTC. Its translation: CASSQDALAGVGEQFF.

The rearrangement joins TRBV6-5 to TRBJ2-5; 9 bases fit TRBD1. The germline gives CDR1 MNHEY, CDR2 SVGAGI. The CDR3 runs 15 residues. Unmatched junction bases numbered 1, after V lost 2 bases and J lost 0 bases. CDR3 amino acids: CASSYGTGYQETQYF. In DNA, the CDR3 is TGTGCCAGCAGTTACGGGACAGGGTACCAAGAGACCCAGTACTTC.

This rearrangement joins TRBV2 to TRBJ2-4; D not resolved. The ends were cut back, 3 bases at V and 10 bases at J, with 10 bases in the middle. Germline lookup yields CDR1 SNHLY and CDR2 FYNNEI. The CDR3 has 12 residues. The CDR3 DNA sequence: TGTGCCAGCAGTGAGGCCCAGGCGATTCAGTACTTC. It encodes CASSEAQAIQYF. The full variable domain, with the rest looked up from reference TRBV2 and TRBJ2-4, is EPEVTQTPSHQVTQMGQEVILRCVPISNHLYFYWYRQILGQKVEFLVSFYNNEISEKSEIFDDQFSVERPDGSNFTLKIRSTKLEDSAMYFCASSEAQAIQYFGAGTRLSVL.

The chain has TRBV5-1 and TRBJ2-3; 8 nucleotides line up with TRBD2. The germline gives CDR1 SGHRS, CDR2 YFSETQ. V gave up 7 bases and J gave up 1 base; unmatched junction bases: 5. The CDR3 is 14 amino acids. The CDR3 protein is CASRGGRGTDTQYF. The CDR3 DNA is TGCGCCAGCCGCGGGGGGAGGGGCACAGATACGCAGTATTTT.

The rearrangement joins TRBV6-2 or TRBV6-3 to TRBJ2-1; 10 bases agree with TRBD2. Germline-derived CDR1 and CDR2 are MNHEY and SVGEGT. The junction had 12 bases not matched to a gene; V was cut back by 3 bases and J by 7 bases. This CDR3 spans 17 amino acids. The CDR3 reads CASSYLSGGAYRNEQFF. Here the CDR3 DNA reads TGTGCCAGCAGTTATTTGAGCGGGGGGGCCTATCGGAATGAGCAGTTCTTC.